One TCR beta chain is described in this entry. Its antigen is still unknown. The CDR3 length is 17 residues. Trimming at V came to 4 bases and at J to 0 bases, leaving 8 bases not matched to a gene. CDR1 LGHNA and CDR2 YSLEER come from the germline V gene. The data belong to a study of Ad26.COV2.S vaccination and SARS-CoV-2 variants. The wider study: Ad26.COV2.S given intramuscularly, once or twice 56 days apart. Study observations and caveats: Measures of TCR breadth and depth may have fallen short of total T cell responses. Researchers reported similar non-spike TCR breadth in vaccine and placebo recipients.

This table comes from immunoSEQ multiplex PCR, and its TCRdb copy is limited to in-frame clones, with some not included. The sample records around 320,000 clones, around 86% being singletons. Treatment here: about 20 received Ad26.COV2.S at low or high dose, single or two shots; roughly five received placebo; per-sample allocation not given. Vaccine and placebo recipients were sampled on day 63 after the first injection. This vaccine is an Ad26 vector that expresses the Wuhan-strain SARS-CoV-2 spike. This receptor was taken from a person aged 18-65 years who received the Ad26.COV2.S COVID-19 vaccine or a placebo. This chain joins TRBV4-3 and TRBJ2-1; 8 bases are shared with TRBD1. The material was peripheral blood, obtained in a trial of Ad26.COV2.S vaccine versus placebo. CDR3 sequence reads: CASSRRTGLSSYNEQFF. CDR3 DNA sequence: TGCGCCAGCAGCCGCCGGACAGGGCTAAGCTCCTACAATGAGCAGTTCTTC.